This TCR beta chain was sequenced during a study of blood T cell repertoires in COVID-19. Overall study context: The United States, Italy and Spain supplied acute and convalescent COVID-19 samples. The analysed material was cDNA or gDNA that came from T cells, B-cell-depleted T cells, or PBMCs.

Study processing details: Reference gene primers were amplified, and this amplification served to estimate nucleated cell counts. Here immunoSEQ multiplex PCR was the method, and the copy in TCRdb shows in-frame clones only, minus some. The V and J calls and clone size are taken from that table; D and trimming were inferred from the DNA. The sample has about 95,000 clones, about 84% seen once. Losses at the gene ends were 1 base for V and 10 bases for J; bases not matched to a gene: 5. Germline CDR1 LNHDA, CDR2 SQIVND (reference sequence). The CDR3 is 14 residues long. This clone was seen just once. The chain uses TRBV19 and TRBJ2-5; 11 nucleotides line up with TRBD1. The TCR comes from a human donor in a cohort sampled during active COVID-19. The specimen sequenced was peripheral blood. This CDR3 is CASSIGGTGGHQYF. In DNA, the CDR3 is TGTGCCAGTAGTATAGGCGGGACAGGGGGTCACCAGTACTTC.